The 12 T cell receptor beta chains given below trace back to one sample, sequenced in a study of regulatory T cells in long-lasting Graves disease. Arm-PCR of CDR3 regions and iRepertoire HTBI primers were the basis on which TCR beta libraries were built. TCRdb reprocessed the multiplex PCR reads with MiXCR, giving one entry per CDR3 protein. The sample has hundreds of thousands of distinct CDR3 sequences; 20% are singletons. Specified time point: persistent/refractory GD, antithyroid drugs over 5 years with positive TRAb. Extracted RNA from PBMCs served as the source of the TCR library. The input for sequencing was peripheral blood mononuclear cells (PBMCs), taken when the disease was refractory, from a patient treated with antithyroid drugs. These receptors were taken from a female donor with Graves disease.

In this sample, this clonotype turned up many times. The gene calls are TRBV7-2 and TRBJ2-5, with 11 bases fitting TRBD2. CDR3 size: 15 residues. Germline V gives CDR1 SGHTA, CDR2 FQGNSA. Unmatched junction bases numbered 6, after V lost 6 bases and J lost 3 bases. CDR3 nucleotides: TGTGCCAGCAGTTTATCGACTAGCGGGAAAGAGACCCAGTACTTC. Amino acids: CASSLSTSGKETQYF.

This clonotype has a count of ten or more. The chain links TRBV27 to TRBJ2-5; 7 bases line up with TRBD2. The CDR3 sequence is 14 residues long. Germline CDR1 MNHEY, CDR2 SMNVEV (reference sequence). The J segment lost 5 bases and the V segment lost 6 bases, leaving 9 bases of the junction unmatched. The DNA of the CDR3 is TGTGCCAGCAGCCCACTAGCGATGGGGGAGACCCAGTACTTC. This codes for CASSPLAMGETQYF.

The chain links TRBV14 to TRBJ2-3; 9 bases are shared with TRBD2. Germline CDR1 is SGHDN and CDR2 is FVKESK. The CDR3 is 17 residues long. V lost 2 bases and J lost 1; bases outside the gene matches: 7. CDR3 loop: CASSQLAGIPGTDTQYF. The DNA for the CDR3 is TGTGCCAGCAGCCAACTAGCGGGGATCCCTGGCACAGATACGCAGTATTTT. The full variable domain, in which reference TRBV14 and TRBJ2-3 provide the parts outside the CDR3, is EAGVTQFPSHSVIEKGQTVTLRCDPISGHDNLYWYRRVMGKEIKFLLHFVKESKQDESGMPNNRFLAERTGGTYSTLKVQPAELEDSGVYFCASSQLAGIPGTDTQYFGPGTRLTVL.

The chain carries TRBV7-2 and TRBJ2-1; 7 bases line up with TRBD2. V lost 3 bases and J lost 0; bases outside the gene matches: 11. The CDR3 runs to 18 residues. Per germline, CDR1 SGHTA and CDR2 FQGNSA. The CDR3 sequence: CASSLASGRFSSYNEQFF. DNA of the CDR3: TGTGCCAGCAGCTTGGCTAGCGGCCGATTCAGCTCCTACAATGAGCAGTTCTTC.

The chain links TRBV5-1 to TRBJ2-1, with 10 positions matching TRBD1. V gave up 2 bases and J gave up 2 bases; unmatched junction bases: 4. From germline, CDR1 is SGHRS and CDR2 YFSETQ. The CDR3 length is 16 residues. CDR3 sequence reads: CASSFAGTGAYNEQFF. CDR3 coding DNA: TGCGCCAGCAGCTTTGCCGGGACAGGGGCCTACAATGAGCAGTTCTTC.

In its sample, this clonotype was seen a few times. The V and J genes are TRBV19 and TRBJ1-2; D may be TRBD1 (5 bases). The CDR3 sequence is 14 residues long. CDR1 LNHDA and CDR2 SQIVND come from the germline V gene (reference sequence). Trimming cost V 5 bases and J 5 bases, with 15 bases left between them. In DNA, the CDR3 is TGTGCCAGTAGTCCTCCCGGGGACGTGTATGGCTACACCTTC. It is translated as CASSPPGDVYGYTF.

This chain joins TRBV19 and TRBJ2-1; 7 bases fit TRBD2. CDR1 is LNHDA, CDR2 SQIVND, per germline (reference sequence). The CDR3 has 15 amino acids. V lost 1 base and J lost 8; bases outside the gene matches: 8. The CDR3 here is CASSIVTSIRDEQFF. CDR3 coding DNA: TGTGCCAGTAGTATAGTGACTAGCATACGCGATGAGCAGTTCTTC. Filled out from reference TRBV19 and TRBJ2-1, the complete variable domain reads DGGITQSPKYLFRKEGQNVTLSCEQNLNHDAMYWYRQDPGQGLRLIYYSQIVNDFQKGDIAEGYSVSREKKESFPLTVTSAQKNPTAFYLCASSIVTSIRDEQFFGPGTRLTVL.

V and J are TRBV10-3 and TRBJ1-1, with D uncertain. V was clipped by 10 bases and J by 3 bases, with 15 bases between them. In germline, CDR1 is ENHRY, CDR2 SYGVKD. The CDR3 has 13 amino acids. The CDR3 DNA reads as TGTGCCACTGAGAGGCTCCAGGACACTGAAGCTTTCTTT. Translation gives CATERLQDTEAFF.

This clonotype came up many times. V is TRBV27 and J is TRBJ2-7, with unresolved D. V lost 3 bases and J lost 0, with 12 bases in between. This CDR3 contains 15 residues. CDR1 MNHEY and CDR2 SMNVEV come from the germline V gene (reference sequence). CDR3 residues: CASSLSQAVSYEQYF. The DNA of the CDR3 is TGTGCCAGCAGTTTGAGTCAGGCGGTCTCCTACGAGCAGTACTTC.

This clonotype appeared a few times. V gene TRBV20-1 combines with J gene TRBJ1-5; D is possibly TRBD1 (5 bases). The CDR3 is made up of 14 amino acids. The V gene's germline CDR1 is DFQATT and CDR2 SNEGSKA (reference sequence). The V and J ends lost 6 bases and 1 base respectively, with 13 bases between them. The CDR3 region has the DNA TGCAGTGCGACCAACAGGAGGAGCAATCAGCCCCAGCATTTT. This codes for CSATNRRSNQPQHF.

The V call is TRBV6-1, the J call TRBJ2-1; D perhaps matches TRBD1 (6 bases). The germline V and J ends were trimmed by 5 bases and 3 bases, with 14 bases remaining between them. Per germline, CDR1 MNHNS and CDR2 SASEGT. CDR3 size: 15 residues. As DNA, the CDR3 is TGTGCCAGCAGTACCCTCCCGACAGGCTACAATGAGCAGTTCTTC. This gives the protein CASSTLPTGYNEQFF.

This clonotype has a count of ten or more. The chain joins TRBV6-1 to TRBJ1-4, with D possibly matching TRBD1 (6 bases). The CDR3 runs to 16 residues. With 6 bases removed from V and 0 bases from J, the gap between germline ends came to 14 bases. Germline loops: CDR1 MNHNS, CDR2 SASEGT. DNA of the CDR3: TGTGCCAGCAGACCCCTGGGACAAGCAACTAATGAAAAACTGTTTTTT. Its protein product is CASRPLGQATNEKLFF.